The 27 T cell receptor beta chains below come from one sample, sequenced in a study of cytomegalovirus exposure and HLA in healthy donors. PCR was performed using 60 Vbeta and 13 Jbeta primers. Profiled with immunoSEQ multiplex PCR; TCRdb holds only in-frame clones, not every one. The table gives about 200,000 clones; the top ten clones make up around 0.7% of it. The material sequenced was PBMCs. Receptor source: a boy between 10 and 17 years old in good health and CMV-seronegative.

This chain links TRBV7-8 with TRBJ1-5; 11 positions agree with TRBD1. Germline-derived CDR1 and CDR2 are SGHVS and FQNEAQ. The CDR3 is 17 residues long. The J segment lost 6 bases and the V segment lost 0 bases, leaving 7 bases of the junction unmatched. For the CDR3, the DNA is TGTGCCAGCAGCTTAGCGCTAGGGGACAGGGGGGGTCAGCCCCAGCATTTT. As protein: CASSLALGDRGGQPQHF.

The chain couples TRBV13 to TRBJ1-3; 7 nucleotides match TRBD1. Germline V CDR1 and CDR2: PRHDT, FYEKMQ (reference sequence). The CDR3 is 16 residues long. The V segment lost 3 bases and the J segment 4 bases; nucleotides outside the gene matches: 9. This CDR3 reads CASSLAIRGLGNTIYF. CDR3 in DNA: TGTGCCAGCAGCTTGGCGATAAGGGGGCTCGGAAACACCATATATTTT.

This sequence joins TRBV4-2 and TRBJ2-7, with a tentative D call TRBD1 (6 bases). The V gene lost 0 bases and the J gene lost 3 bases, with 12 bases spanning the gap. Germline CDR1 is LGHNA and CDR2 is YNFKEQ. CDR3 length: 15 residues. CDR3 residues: CASSQEAQGHYEQYF. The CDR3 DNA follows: TGTGCCAGCAGCCAAGAGGCACAGGGCCACTACGAGCAGTACTTC.

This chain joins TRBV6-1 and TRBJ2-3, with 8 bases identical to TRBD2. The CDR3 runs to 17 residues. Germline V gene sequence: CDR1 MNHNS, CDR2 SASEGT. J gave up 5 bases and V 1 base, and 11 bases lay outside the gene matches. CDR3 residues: CASSEEKPGGLVDTQYF. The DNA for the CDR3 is TGTGCCAGCAGTGAAGAGAAACCGGGGGGGCTTGTAGATACGCAGTATTTT.

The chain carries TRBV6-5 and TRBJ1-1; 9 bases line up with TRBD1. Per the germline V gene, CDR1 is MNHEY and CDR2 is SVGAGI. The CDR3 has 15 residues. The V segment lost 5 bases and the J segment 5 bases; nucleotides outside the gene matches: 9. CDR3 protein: CASSLKGTGLTEAFF. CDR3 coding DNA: TGTGCCAGCAGTCTTAAGGGGACAGGGCTTACTGAAGCTTTCTTT.

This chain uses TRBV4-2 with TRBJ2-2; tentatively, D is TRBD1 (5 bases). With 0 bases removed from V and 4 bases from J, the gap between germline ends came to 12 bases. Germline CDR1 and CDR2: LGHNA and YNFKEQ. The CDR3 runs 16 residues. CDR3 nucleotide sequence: TGTGCCAGCAGCCAAGATTTAGGGGCCATCACCGGGGAGCTGTTTTTT. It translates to CASSQDLGAITGELFF.

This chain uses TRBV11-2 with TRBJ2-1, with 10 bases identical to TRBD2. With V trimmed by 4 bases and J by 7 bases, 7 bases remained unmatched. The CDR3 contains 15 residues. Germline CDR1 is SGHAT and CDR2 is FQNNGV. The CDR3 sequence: CASSSTTSGWNEQFF. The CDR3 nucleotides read TGTGCCAGCAGCTCAACGACTAGCGGGTGGAATGAGCAGTTCTTC.

The CDR3 spells CASSKTSGGGNEQFF. The CDR3, as DNA: TGTGCCAGCAGTAAAACTAGCGGGGGGGGCAATGAGCAGTTCTTC. The genes are TRBV27 and TRBJ2-1, with 13 bases aligning to TRBD2. This CDR3 is 15 amino acids long. The germline gives CDR1 MNHEY, CDR2 SMNVEV (reference sequence). V was pared by 5 bases and J by 6 bases, with 4 bases of the junction left unmatched.

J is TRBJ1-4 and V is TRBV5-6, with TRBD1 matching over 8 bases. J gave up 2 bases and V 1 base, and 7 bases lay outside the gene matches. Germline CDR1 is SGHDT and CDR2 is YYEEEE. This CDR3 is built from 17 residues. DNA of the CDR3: TGTGCCAGCAGCTTGAGTGATACAGGGGGTACTAATGAAAAACTGTTTTTT. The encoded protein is CASSLSDTGGTNEKLFF. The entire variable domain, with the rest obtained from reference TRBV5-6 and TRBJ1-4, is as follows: DAGVTQSPTHLIKTRGQQVTLRCSPKSGHDTVSWYQQALGQGPQFIFQYYEEEERQRGNFPDRFSGHQFPNYSSELNVNALLLGDSALYLCASSLSDTGGTNEKLFFGSGTQLSVL.

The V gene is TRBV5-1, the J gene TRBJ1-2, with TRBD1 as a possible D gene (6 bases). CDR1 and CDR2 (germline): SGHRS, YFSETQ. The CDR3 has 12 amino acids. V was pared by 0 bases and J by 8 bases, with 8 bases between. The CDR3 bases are TGCGCCAGCAGCTTGGGACAGGAAGGCTACACCTTC. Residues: CASSLGQEGYTF.

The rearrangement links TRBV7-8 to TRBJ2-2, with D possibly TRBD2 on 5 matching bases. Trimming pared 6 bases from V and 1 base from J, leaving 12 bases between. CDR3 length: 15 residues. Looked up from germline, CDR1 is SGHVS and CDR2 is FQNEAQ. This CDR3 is CASRLIEGNTGELFF. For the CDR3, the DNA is TGTGCCAGCAGGCTTATAGAGGGGAACACCGGGGAGCTGTTTTTT. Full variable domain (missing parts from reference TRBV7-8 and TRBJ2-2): GAGVSQSPRYKVAKRGQDVALRCDPISGHVSLFWYQQALGQGPEFLTYFQNEAQLDKSGLPSDRFFAERPEGSVSTLKIQRTQQEDSAVYLCASRLIEGNTGELFFGEGSRLTVL.

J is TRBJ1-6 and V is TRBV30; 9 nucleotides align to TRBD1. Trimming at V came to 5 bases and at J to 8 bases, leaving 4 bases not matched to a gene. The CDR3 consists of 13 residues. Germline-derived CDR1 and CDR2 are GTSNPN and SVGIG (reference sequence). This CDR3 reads CAWGGQGYSPLHF. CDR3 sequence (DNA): TGTGCCTGGGGGGGACAGGGCTATTCACCCCTCCACTTT.

CDR3 in amino acids: CASSLLGTENYGYTF. The DNA of the CDR3 is TGTGCCAGCAGTTTATTGGGGACAGAAAACTATGGCTACACCTTC. V and J are TRBV28 and TRBJ1-2; 7 positions agree with TRBD1. This CDR3 contains 15 residues. The V gene end was trimmed by 1 base and the J gene end by 2 bases; junction bases not matched to a gene: 4. Germline V gene data show CDR1 as MDHEN and CDR2 as SYDVKM.

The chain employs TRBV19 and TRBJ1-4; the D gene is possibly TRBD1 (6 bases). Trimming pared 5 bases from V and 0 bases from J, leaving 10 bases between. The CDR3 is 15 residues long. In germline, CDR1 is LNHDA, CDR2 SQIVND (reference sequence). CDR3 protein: CASSRRGPTNEKLFF. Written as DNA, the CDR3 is TGTGCCAGTAGTCGCAGGGGTCCAACTAATGAAAAACTGTTTTTT.

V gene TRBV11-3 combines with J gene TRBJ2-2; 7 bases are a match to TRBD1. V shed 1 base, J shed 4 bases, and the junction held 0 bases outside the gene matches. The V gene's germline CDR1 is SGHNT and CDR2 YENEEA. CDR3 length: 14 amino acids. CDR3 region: CASSLGDSTGELFF. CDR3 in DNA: TGTGCCAGCAGCTTAGGGGACAGCACCGGGGAGCTGTTTTTT.

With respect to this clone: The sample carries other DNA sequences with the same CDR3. CDR3 amino acids: CASSLVPRVANEKLFF. The CDR3 bases are TGCGCCAGCAGCTTGGTCCCCAGGGTAGCTAATGAAAAACTGTTTTTT. The chain carries TRBV5-1 and TRBJ1-4; a weak D match, TRBD1 (5 bases). This CDR3 has 16 amino acids. Germline V gene data show CDR1 as SGHRS and CDR2 as YFSETQ. The germline V and J ends were trimmed by 0 bases and 3 bases, with 12 bases remaining between them.

CDR3 sequence reads: CASSQGGREYEQYF. CDR3 sequence (DNA): TGCGCCAGCAGCCAAGGGGGCCGGGAGTACGAGCAGTACTTC. The V and J genes are TRBV4-1 and TRBJ2-7; D perhaps matches TRBD2 (6 bases). The CDR3 totals 14 residues. V was shortened by 1 base and J by 4 bases, with 11 bases between the two germline ends. The germline V gene encodes CDR1 MGHRA and CDR2 YSYEKL.

The CDR3 region is CASSLVSVLGNTIYF. CDR3 DNA sequence: TGTGCCAGCAGCTTAGTATCGGTCCTTGGAAACACCATATATTTT. The chain has TRBV13 and TRBJ1-3; unclear D gene. The germline V and J ends were trimmed by 1 base and 3 bases, with 10 bases remaining between them. This CDR3 region has 15 residues. Looked up from germline, CDR1 is PRHDT and CDR2 is FYEKMQ (reference sequence).

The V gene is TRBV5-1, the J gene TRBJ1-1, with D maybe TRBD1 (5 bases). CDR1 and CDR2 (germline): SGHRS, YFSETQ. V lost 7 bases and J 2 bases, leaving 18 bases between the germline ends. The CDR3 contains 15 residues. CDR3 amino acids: CASQRETGVNTEAFF. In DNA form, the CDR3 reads TGCGCCAGCCAGCGGGAGACGGGGGTAAACACTGAAGCTTTCTTT. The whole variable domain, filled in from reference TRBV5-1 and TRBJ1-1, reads KAGVTQTPRYLIKTRGQQVTLSCSPISGHRSVSWYQQTPGQGLQFLFEYFSETQRNKGNFPGRFSGRQFSNSRSEMNVSTLELGDSALYLCASQRETGVNTEAFFGQGTRLTVV.

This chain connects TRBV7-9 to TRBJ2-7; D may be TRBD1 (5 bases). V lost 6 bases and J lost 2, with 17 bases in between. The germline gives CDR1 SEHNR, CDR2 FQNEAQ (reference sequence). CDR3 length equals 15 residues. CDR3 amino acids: CASSLTVARTYEQYF. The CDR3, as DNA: TGTGCCAGCAGTCTGACAGTAGCCAGAACCTACGAGCAGTACTTC.

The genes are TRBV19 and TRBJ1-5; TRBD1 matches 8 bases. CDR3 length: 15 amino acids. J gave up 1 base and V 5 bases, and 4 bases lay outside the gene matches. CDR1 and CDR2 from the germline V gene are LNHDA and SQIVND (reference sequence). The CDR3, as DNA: TGTGCCAGTAGTCCGGACAGGGCCAGCAATCAGCCCCAGCATTTT. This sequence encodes CASSPDRASNQPQHF.

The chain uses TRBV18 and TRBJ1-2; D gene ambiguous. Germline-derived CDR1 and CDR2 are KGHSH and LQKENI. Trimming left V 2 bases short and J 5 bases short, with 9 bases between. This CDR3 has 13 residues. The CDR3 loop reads CASSPDRQYGYTF. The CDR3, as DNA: TGTGCCAGCTCACCAGATCGTCAGTATGGCTACACCTTC.

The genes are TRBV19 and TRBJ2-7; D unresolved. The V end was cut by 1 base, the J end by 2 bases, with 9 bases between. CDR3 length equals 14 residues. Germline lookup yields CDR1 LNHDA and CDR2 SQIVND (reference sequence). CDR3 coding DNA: TGTGCCAGTAGTATAGGCCATCAGGCCTACGAGCAGTACTTC. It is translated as CASSIGHQAYEQYF.

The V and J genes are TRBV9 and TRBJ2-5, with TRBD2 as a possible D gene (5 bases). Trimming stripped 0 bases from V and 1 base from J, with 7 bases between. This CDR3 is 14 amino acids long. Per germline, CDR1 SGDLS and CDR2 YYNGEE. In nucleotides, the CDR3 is TGTGCCAGCAGCGTAGGCGGACTCCAAGAGACCCAGTACTTC. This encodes CASSVGGLQETQYF.

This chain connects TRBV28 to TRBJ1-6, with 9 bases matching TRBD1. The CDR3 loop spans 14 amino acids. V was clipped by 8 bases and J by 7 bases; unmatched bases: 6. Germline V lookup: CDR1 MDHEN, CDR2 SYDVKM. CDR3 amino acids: CASWAGTGNSPLHF. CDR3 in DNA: TGTGCCAGCTGGGCCGGGACAGGGAATTCACCCCTCCACTTT.

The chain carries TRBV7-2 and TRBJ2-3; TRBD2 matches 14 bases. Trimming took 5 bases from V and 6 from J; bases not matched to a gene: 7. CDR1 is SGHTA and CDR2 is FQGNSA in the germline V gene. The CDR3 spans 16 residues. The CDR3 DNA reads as TGTGCCAGCAGCCAAATATGGACTAGCGGGGGGGATACGCAGTATTTT. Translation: CASSQIWTSGGDTQYF.

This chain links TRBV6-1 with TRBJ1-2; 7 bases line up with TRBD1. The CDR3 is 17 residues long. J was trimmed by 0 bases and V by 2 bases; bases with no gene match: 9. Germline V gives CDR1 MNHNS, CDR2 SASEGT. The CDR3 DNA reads TGTGCCAGCAGTGAACACGGACAGGCGAACACTAACTATGGCTACACCTTC. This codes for CASSEHGQANTNYGYTF.